This TCR beta chain comes out of a study of T cells in Graves' hyperthyroidism and ophthalmopathy. The study excluded patients with uncontrolled infection, other autoimmune disease, pregnancy or lactation. Findings and limits, study-wide: Separation of ophthalmopathy from stable hyperthyroidism was achieved by a 13 V-J model.

This CDR3 has 15 residues. With 3 bases clipped from V and 1 base from J, the junction kept 2 bases outside the gene matches. The germline V gene encodes CDR1 KGHDR and CDR2 SFDVKD. Points on this clonotype: Its target is not known.

Regions amplified from RNA transcripts were the TCR beta CDR3 regions. First-round RT-PCR with HTBI primers amplified the TCR CDR3 region. Via MiXCR, TCRdb re-called the multiplex PCR reads, giving one row per CDR3 protein. Among around 440,000 distinct CDR3 sequences listed, approximately 14% were seen once. This chain uses TRBV24-1 with TRBJ2-1; 7 positions match TRBD1. Material for sequencing was blood. The sequence derives from a woman under 30 with Graves' hyperthyroidism. Written as DNA, the CDR3 is TGTGCCACCAGTGATACCAGGGGGTCCTACAATGAGCAGTTCTTC. Translated: CATSDTRGSYNEQFF.